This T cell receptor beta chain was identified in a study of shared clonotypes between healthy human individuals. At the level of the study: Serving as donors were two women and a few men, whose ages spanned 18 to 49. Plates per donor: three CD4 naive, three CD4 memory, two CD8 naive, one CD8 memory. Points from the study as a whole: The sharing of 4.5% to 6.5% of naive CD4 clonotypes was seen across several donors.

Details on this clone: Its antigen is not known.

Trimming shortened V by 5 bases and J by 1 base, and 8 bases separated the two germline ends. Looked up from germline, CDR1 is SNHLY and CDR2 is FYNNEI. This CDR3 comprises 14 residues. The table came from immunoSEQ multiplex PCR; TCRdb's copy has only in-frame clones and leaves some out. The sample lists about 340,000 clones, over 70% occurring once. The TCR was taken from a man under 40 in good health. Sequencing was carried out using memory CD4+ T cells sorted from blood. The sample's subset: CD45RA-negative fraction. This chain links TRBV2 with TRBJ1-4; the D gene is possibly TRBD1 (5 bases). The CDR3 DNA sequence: TGTGCCAGCAGTCGGGACCTAACTAATGAAAAACTGTTTTTT. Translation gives CASSRDLTNEKLFF.